Listed here is a single TCR beta chain. The data are from a study of blood T cell repertoires in COVID-19. Turning to the study itself: Acute and convalescent COVID-19 specimens originated in the United States, Italy and Spain. PBMCs, B-cell-depleted T cells, or T cells were the source of the cDNA or gDNA that made up the material.

Trimming removed 2 bases from V and 10 bases from J; junction bases left unmatched: 18. Germline CDR1 and CDR2: SGHTA and FQGNSA. The CDR3 consists of 19 residues. Here immunoSEQ multiplex PCR was the method, and the copy in TCRdb shows in-frame clones only, minus some. Of some 150,000 clones listed, more than 65% are singletons. The specimen was peripheral blood. This TCR was recovered from a woman of 80 years or more with acute or convalescent COVID-19. This rearrangement joins TRBV7-2 to TRBJ2-1; TRBD2 agrees at 12 bases. The CDR3 sequence: CASSLNLAGGPQTLQEQFF. The CDR3 region has the DNA TGTGCCAGCAGCTTAAACCTAGCGGGAGGGCCGCAGACGCTACAGGAGCAGTTCTTC. Filled out from reference TRBV7-2 and TRBJ2-1, the complete variable domain reads GAGVSQSPSNKVTEKGKDVELRCDPISGHTALYWYRQSLGQGLEFLIYFQGNSAPDKSGLPSDRFSAERTGGSVSTLTIQRTQQEDSAVYLCASSLNLAGGPQTLQEQFFGPGTRLTVL.